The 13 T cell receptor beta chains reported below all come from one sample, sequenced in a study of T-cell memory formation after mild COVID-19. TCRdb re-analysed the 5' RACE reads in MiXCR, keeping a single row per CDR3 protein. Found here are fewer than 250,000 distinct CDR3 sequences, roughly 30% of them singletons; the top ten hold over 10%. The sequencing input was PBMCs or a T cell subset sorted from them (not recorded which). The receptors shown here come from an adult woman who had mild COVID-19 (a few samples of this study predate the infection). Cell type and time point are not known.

The CDR3 coding sequence is TGTGCCAGCAGTTCGGCCCCGAATGAGCAGTTCTTC. Translating gives CASSSAPNEQFF. The chain recombines TRBV12-3 or TRBV12-4 with TRBJ2-1; unclear D gene. The CDR3 extends over 12 amino acids. Trimming cost V 4 bases and J 7 bases, with 8 bases left between them.

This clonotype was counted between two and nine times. DNA for the CDR3: TGTGCCAGCAGTTCCACCCTTGGTGGGTCGGGGAGCTCCTACGAGCAGTACTTC. Protein: CASSSTLGGSGSSYEQYF. J is TRBJ2-7 and V is TRBV6-5; a possible D gene is TRBD2 (5 bases). This CDR3 region has 18 residues. Germline CDR1 MNHEY, CDR2 SVGAGI. Trimming cost V 4 bases and J 0 bases, with 22 bases left between them.

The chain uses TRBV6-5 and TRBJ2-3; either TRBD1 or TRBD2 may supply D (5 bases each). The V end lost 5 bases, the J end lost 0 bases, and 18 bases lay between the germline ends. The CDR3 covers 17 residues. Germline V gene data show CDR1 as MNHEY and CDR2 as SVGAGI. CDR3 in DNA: TGTGCCAGCAGTAGCCCCGGGGCCAGGACTAGCACAGATACGCAGTATTTT. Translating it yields CASSSPGARTSTDTQYF.

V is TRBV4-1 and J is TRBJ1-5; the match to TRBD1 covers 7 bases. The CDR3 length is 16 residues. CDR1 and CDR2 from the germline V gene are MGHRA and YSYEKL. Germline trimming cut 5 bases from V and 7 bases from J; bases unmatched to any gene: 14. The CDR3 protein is CASSEILGQRGQPQHF. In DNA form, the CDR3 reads TGCGCCAGCAGCGAAATACTGGGACAGCGGGGCCAGCCCCAGCATTTT.

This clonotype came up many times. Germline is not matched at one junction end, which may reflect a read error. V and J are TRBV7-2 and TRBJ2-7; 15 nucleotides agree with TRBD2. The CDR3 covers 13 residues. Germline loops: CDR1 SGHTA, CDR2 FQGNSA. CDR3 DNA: TGTGCCAGCAGCGCCGGACTAGCGGGAGGGCCGTCGTTC. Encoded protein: CASSAGLAGGPSF.

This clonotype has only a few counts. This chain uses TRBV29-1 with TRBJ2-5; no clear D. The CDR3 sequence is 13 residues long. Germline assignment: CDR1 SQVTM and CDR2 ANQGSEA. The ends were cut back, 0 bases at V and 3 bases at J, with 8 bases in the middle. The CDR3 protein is CSVEDEVEETQYF. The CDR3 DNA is TGCAGCGTTGAAGATGAAGTGGAAGAGACCCAGTACTTC. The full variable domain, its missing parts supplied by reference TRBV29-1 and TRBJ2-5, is SAVISQKPSRDICQRGTSLTIQCQVDSQVTMMFWYRQQPGQSLTLIATANQGSEATYESGFVIDKFPISRPNLTFSTLTVSNMSPEDSSIYLCSVEDEVEETQYFGPGTRLLVL.

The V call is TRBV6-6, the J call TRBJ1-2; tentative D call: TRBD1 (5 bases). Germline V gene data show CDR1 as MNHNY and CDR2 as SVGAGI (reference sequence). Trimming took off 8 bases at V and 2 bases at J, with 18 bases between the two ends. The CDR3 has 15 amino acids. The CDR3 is CASEGMGGENYGYTF. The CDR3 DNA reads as TGTGCCAGCGAGGGGATGGGGGGAGAAAACTATGGCTACACCTTC.

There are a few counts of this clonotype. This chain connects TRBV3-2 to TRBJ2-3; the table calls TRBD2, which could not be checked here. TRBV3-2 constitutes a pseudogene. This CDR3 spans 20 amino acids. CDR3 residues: CASRGLATRDLRRSTDTQYF. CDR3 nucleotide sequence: TGTGCCAGCAGAGGGCTGGCCACGAGGGACCTCAGGAGGAGCACAGATACGCAGTATTTT.

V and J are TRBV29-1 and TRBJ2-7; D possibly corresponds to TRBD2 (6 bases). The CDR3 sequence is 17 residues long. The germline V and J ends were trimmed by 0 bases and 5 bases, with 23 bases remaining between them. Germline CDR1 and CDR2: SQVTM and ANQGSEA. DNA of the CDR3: TGCAGCGTTGAAGATCTTGGAGGGGTCCGGTTACCCGACGAGCAGTACTTC. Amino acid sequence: CSVEDLGGVRLPDEQYF.

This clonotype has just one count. The CDR3 DNA sequence: TGCGCCAGCAGCTTAGGCGTGGTAGGAACTGAAGCTTTCTTT. Translated: CASSLGVVGTEAFF. The V gene is TRBV5-1, the J gene TRBJ1-1; D unresolved. Germline V gene sequence: CDR1 SGHRS, CDR2 YFSETQ. V lost 2 bases to trimming and J lost 5 bases, with 13 bases between them. The CDR3 is made up of 14 amino acids.

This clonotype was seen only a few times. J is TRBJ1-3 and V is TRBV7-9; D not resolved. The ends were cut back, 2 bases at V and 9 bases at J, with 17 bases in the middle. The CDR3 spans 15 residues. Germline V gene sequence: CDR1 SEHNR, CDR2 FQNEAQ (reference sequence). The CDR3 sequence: CASSLSDLGVGTIYF. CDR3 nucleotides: TGTGCCAGCAGCTTATCGGACTTGGGTGTGGGCACCATATATTTT.

CDR3 nucleotide sequence: TGTGCCAGCAGCTTACAAGTAAGGACAGTCCAAGAGACCCAGTACTTC. This sequence encodes CASSLQVRTVQETQYF. The V call is TRBV7-2, the J call TRBJ2-5; D might be TRBD1 (6 bases). V was shortened by 2 bases and J by 1 base, with 14 bases between the two germline ends. This CDR3 comprises 16 residues. Germline CDR1 and CDR2: SGHTA and FQGNSA.

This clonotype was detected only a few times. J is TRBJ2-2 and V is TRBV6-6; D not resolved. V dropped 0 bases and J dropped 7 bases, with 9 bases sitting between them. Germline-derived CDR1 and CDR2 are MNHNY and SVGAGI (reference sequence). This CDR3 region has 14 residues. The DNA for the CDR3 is TGTGCCAGCAGTTACTCCACGGGTCTCGGGGAGCTGTTTTTT. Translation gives CASSYSTGLGELFF.